This T cell receptor beta chain was captured by sequencing in a study of shared clonotypes between healthy human individuals (TCRdb year 2020). Background for the entire study: A couple of women and a few men aged 18 to 49 years were included in the cohort. The study deeply sequenced blood TCR repertoires of five healthy adults to estimate repertoire size and the extent of clonotype sharing between individuals. For each donor, CD4 naive and CD4 memory were each run on three plates, CD8 naive on two plates, and CD8 memory on one plate. Libraries were prepared and TCR repertoires were sequenced by different laboratories using diverse techniques, in order to increase sequencing depth and limit assay-specific biases. Per donor, leukapheresis produced somewhere between about 0.94 and 8.9 billion PBMCs. The study at large found these results: Estimated clonotype richness was generally larger for naive than for memory subsets. The genetic and exposure-history diversity represented was limited by the small number of donors. Higher generation probabilities were observed for clonotypes shared by all four sorted-subset donors than for non-shared clonotypes. Incomplete sequencing was indicated by rarefaction of sorted-subset datasets, despite the large sequencing depth. Sampling was limited to blood, and TCR repertoires in tissue likely differ from TCR repertoires in blood. Sharing across a handful of donors was observed for approximately 5% of naive CD4, 3.5% of naive CD8, about 2.5% of memory CD4, and less than 0.45% of memory CD8 clonotypes. Pairwise subsampling indicated that sequencing depth was expected to affect the degree of clonotype sharing among donors.

TCR CDR3 regions were amplified from genomic DNA by multiplex PCR using the deep immunoSEQ assay. Extracted genomic DNA from each cell subset was spread evenly across all wells of several immunoSEQ 96-well plates, with each plate serving as a replicate. For sorted subsets, 200 ng of genomic DNA, equivalent to some 30,000 T cell genomes, went into each replicate PCR. Purified libraries were quantified with a Qubit 3.0 fluorometer, sized on a Bioanalyzer 2100, and re-quantified with the KAPA Library Quantification kit. Every immunoSEQ 96-well plate was sequenced on a dedicated single-read 150-cycle Illumina NextSeq 550 flow cell. The authors processed their data as follows. Because the immunoSEQ output held only junctional sequences and lacked quality scores, the filtering could not match the filtering applied to full-length reads. To assign V/J genes and CDR3, sequences were annotated using PyIR, a Python wrapper for IgBLAST v1.9, with IMGT germline references. Any read was removed if the V/J assignment was weak (E-value above 1e-6), the CDR3 was missing, or the read contained stop codons, out-of-frame junctions, or ambiguous translated residues. V3J clonotypes were defined as sequences sharing an identical inferred V gene, J gene, and CDR3 amino acid sequence. The percentage overlap between two repertoires was calculated by dividing the number of shared unique clonotypes by the size of the smaller repertoire. Three approaches were used to assess repertoire richness: RTK rarefaction, the Chao1 estimator, and Recon v2.1 estimates of unobserved clonotypes. OLGA was used to compute generation probabilities for all TCRbeta clonotypes that the gDNA method yielded from a handful of donors. TCRdb carries this immuneACCESS record with in-frame sequences only. Its versions omit some clonotypes, under half of them owing to an unresolved V gene in the studies checked, with the rest unexplained. The V and J calls and the clone size are those of that table, but D and trimming were determined from the DNA. This sample lists over a million clones; roughly 98% were detected once. The top ten clonotypes cover about 0.4% of the sample.

From the germline V gene, CDR1 is SGHTA and CDR2 is FQGTGA. Its CDR3 holds 14 amino acids, cysteine through phenylalanine. The kept DNA is CDR3 alone, 42 bases in frame from the first base. Relative to germline, V is missing 0 bases and J is missing 4 bases, with 0 bases of the junction outside any gene match. Healthy HIV-negative adults with no recently reported acute infections or vaccinations were included as donors. Every donor was a Caucasian adult residing in Nashville, Tennessee, USA. CD4+ T cells were enriched by magnetic negative selection, after which naive cells were positively selected on CD45RA and the negative fraction was taken as the memory subset. Blood was collected by leukapheresis, and PBMCs were isolated by Ficoll-Histopaque density gradient centrifugation and then cryopreserved in liquid nitrogen vapor phase. Analytical flow cytometry was used to check the purity and quantity of every magnetically sorted T cell population. Genomic DNA was isolated from every sorted fraction and measured by UV absorbance on a Nanodrop 2000c.

For this clone: It lacks a known antigen. No base qualities exist here, and no much larger clone lies one base off it.

The source of this sequence is a man aged 25 to 40 in good health. Specimen: naive CD4+ T cells sorted from blood. The intended sense of this specimen's cell subset or site label: CD45RA+ positively selected. The chain joins TRBV7-3 to TRBJ2-1, and 7 junction bases match TRBD2. Read as DNA, the sequence is TGTGCCAGCAGCTTAACGGGGGGGTACAATGAGCAGTTCTTC. Protein translation: CASSLTGGYNEQFF.